This T cell receptor beta chain was documented in a study of blood T cell repertoires in COVID-19. At the level of the study: Acute-phase and convalescent COVID-19 samples originated in the United States, Italy and Spain. The analysed material was cDNA or gDNA that came from T cells, B-cell-depleted T cells, or PBMCs.

In the authors' workflow: By means of reference gene primer amplification, nucleated cell counts were estimated. Here immunoSEQ multiplex PCR was the method, and the copy in TCRdb shows in-frame clones only, minus some. Clone size and V and J calls were adopted from that table, with D and trimming inferred from the DNA. This sample has fewer than 85,000 clones, with 82% found just once. The CDR3 runs to 15 residues. Germline V lookup: CDR1 SNHLY, CDR2 FYNNEI. Trimming pared 2 bases from V and 3 bases from J, leaving 11 bases between. The chain is built from TRBV2 and TRBJ1-5, with D perhaps TRBD1 (5 bases). Sequencing was performed on peripheral blood. The receptor was derived from a woman aged 60-75 years with acute or convalescent COVID-19. CDR3 sequence: CASSENRQLNQPQHF. CDR3 bases: TGTGCCAGCAGTGAAAATCGACAGCTCAATCAGCCCCAGCATTTT.